This TCR beta chain stems from a study of regulatory T cells in long-lasting Graves disease. Study context: Freshly diagnosed Graves' patients had used antithyroid drugs for under 3 months.

Looked up from germline, CDR1 is SGHAT and CDR2 is FQNNGV. CDR3 length: 14 residues. The V and J ends lost 5 bases and 6 bases respectively, with 14 bases between them. Combining iRepertoire HTBI primers with Arm-PCR of CDR3 regions, the authors built TCR beta libraries. TCRdb reprocessed the multiplex PCR reads with MiXCR, giving one entry per CDR3 protein. The table has some 250,000 distinct CDR3 sequences, 20% to 25% seen once. A word on this clonotype: Its antigen is currently unknown.

Time point: newly diagnosed GD, antithyroid drugs for less than 3 months. The TCR library used RNA extracted from PBMCs. Each patient gave Nine milliliters of EDTA-anticoagulated peripheral blood. Whole-study findings and limits: Accuracy may have suffered from the small sample size.

Sequencing used peripheral blood mononuclear cells (PBMCs), obtained at new diagnosis, from a patient treated with antithyroid drugs. The source is a female donor with Graves disease. The chain joins TRBV11-2 to TRBJ2-1, with D perhaps TRBD2 (7 bases). CDR3 sequence: CASSEGGLSNEQFF. CDR3 coding DNA: TGTGCCAGCAGCGAGGGGGGGCTGTCCAATGAGCAGTTCTTC.